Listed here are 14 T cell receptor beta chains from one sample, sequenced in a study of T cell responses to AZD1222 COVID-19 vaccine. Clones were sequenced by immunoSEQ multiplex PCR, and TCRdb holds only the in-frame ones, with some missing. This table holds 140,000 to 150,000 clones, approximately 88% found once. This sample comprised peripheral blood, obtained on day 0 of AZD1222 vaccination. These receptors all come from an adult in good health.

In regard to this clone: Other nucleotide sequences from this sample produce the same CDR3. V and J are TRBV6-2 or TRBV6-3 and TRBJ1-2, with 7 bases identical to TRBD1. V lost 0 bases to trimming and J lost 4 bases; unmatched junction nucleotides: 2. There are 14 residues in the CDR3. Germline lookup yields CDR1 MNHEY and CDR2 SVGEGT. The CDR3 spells CASSYSEGAYGYTF. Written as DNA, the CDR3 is TGTGCCAGCAGTTACTCAGAGGGGGCCTATGGCTACACCTTC.

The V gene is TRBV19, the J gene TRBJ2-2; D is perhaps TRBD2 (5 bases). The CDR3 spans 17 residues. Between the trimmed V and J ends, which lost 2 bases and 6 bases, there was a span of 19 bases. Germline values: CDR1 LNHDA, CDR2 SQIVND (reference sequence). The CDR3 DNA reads TGTGCCAGTAGTATAAGCCCCGGGAAGGTCACCGCCGGGGAGCTGTTTTTT. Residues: CASSISPGKVTAGELFF.

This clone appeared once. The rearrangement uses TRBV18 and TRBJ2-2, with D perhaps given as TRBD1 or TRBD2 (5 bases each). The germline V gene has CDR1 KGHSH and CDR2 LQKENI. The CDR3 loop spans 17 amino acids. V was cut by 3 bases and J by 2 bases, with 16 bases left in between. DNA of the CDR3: TGTGCCAGCTCACCCTTCCGGGGACCACTAAACACCGGGGAGCTGTTTTTT. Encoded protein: CASSPFRGPLNTGELFF.

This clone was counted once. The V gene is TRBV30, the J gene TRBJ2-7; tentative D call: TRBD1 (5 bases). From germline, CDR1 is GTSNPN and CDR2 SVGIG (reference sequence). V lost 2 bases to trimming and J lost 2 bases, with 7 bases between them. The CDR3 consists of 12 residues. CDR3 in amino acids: CAWSSGPYEQYF. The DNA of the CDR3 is TGTGCCTGGAGTTCAGGGCCCTACGAGCAGTACTTC.

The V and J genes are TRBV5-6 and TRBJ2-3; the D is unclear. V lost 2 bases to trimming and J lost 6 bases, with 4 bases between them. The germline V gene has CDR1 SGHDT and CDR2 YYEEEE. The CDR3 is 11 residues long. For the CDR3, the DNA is TGTGCCAGCAGCTTTGTTGATACGCAGTATTTT. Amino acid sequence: CASSFVDTQYF.

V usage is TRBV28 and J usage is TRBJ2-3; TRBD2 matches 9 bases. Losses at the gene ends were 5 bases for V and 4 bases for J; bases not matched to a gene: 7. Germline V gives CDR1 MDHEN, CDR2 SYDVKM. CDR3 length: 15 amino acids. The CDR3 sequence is CASSRGGAGADTQYF. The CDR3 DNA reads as TGTGCCAGCAGTCGCGGGGGGGCGGGGGCAGATACGCAGTATTTT.

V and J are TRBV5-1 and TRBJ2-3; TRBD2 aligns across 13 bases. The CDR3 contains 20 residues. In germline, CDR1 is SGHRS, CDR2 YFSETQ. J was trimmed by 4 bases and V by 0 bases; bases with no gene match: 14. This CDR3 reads CASSLDGGLAGTKKADTQYF. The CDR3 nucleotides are TGCGCCAGCAGCTTGGATGGGGGACTAGCGGGGACCAAAAAGGCAGATACGCAGTATTTT.

DNA for the CDR3: TGTGCTAGTGGTCGGGAGGTTCCAGATACGCAGTATTTT. Its protein is CASGREVPDTQYF. The J gene is TRBJ2-3, the V gene TRBV12-5; 7 nucleotides match TRBD2. J gave up 4 bases and V 5 bases, and 3 bases lay outside the gene matches. This CDR3 is built from 13 residues. Germline CDR1 and CDR2: LGHNT and FRNRAP.

CDR3 sequence reads: CASSVGLVNEQFF. The CDR3 region has the DNA TGTGCCAGCAGCGTAGGACTAGTCAATGAGCAGTTCTTC. V and J are TRBV9 and TRBJ2-1, with TRBD2 as a possible D gene (6 bases). The CDR3 has 13 amino acids. Looked up from germline, CDR1 is SGDLS and CDR2 is YYNGEE. Between the trimmed V and J ends, which lost 0 bases and 6 bases, there was a span of 7 bases.

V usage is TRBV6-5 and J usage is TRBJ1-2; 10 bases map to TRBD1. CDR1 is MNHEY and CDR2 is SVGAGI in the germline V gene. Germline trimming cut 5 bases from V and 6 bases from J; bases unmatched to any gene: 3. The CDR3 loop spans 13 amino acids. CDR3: CASSRDRGHGYTF. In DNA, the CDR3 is TGTGCCAGCAGTCGGGACAGGGGTCATGGCTACACCTTC.

CDR3 DNA sequence: TGTGCCAGCAGCGTGAGGGCGGGGGGAATGGATACGCAGTATTTT. It codes for CASSVRAGGMDTQYF. The chain links TRBV9 to TRBJ2-3; 8 bases line up with TRBD2. V shed 2 bases, J shed 6 bases, and the junction held 8 bases outside the gene matches. The CDR3 loop spans 15 amino acids. Germline V CDR1 and CDR2: SGDLS, YYNGEE.

The CDR3 DNA sequence: TGTGCCAGCAGTTTGACAGGGGAGGTCTACGAGCAGTACTTC. Translated: CASSLTGEVYEQYF. This chain connects TRBV28 to TRBJ2-7, with 8 bases lining up with TRBD1. Germline V gives CDR1 MDHEN, CDR2 SYDVKM. This CDR3 spans 14 amino acids. V lost 3 bases to trimming and J lost 3 bases; unmatched junction nucleotides: 4.

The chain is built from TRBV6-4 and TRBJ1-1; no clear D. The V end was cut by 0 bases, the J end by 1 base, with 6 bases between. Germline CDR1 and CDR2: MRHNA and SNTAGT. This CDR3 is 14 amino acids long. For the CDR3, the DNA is TGTGCCAGCAGTGACTCCCCCGAGAACACTGAAGCTTTCTTT. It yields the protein CASSDSPENTEAFF.

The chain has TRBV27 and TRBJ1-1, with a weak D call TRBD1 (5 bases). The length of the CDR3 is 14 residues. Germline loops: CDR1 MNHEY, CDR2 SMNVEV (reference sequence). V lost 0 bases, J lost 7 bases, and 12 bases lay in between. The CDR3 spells CASSLSGTFVEAFF. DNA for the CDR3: TGTGCCAGCAGTTTATCCGGGACTTTCGTTGAAGCTTTCTTT.